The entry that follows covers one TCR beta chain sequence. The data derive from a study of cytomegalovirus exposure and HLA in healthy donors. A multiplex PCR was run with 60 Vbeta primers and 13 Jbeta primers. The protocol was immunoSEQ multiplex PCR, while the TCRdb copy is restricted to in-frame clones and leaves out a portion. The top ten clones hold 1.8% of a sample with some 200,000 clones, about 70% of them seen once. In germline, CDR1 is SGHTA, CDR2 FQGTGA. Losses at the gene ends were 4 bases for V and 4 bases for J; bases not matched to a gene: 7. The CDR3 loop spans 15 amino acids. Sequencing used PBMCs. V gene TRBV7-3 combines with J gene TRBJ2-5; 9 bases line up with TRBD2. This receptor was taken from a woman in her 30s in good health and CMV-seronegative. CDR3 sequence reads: CASSSSGVWRETQYF. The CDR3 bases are TGTGCCAGCAGCTCTAGCGGGGTGTGGAGAGAGACCCAGTACTTC.